This T cell receptor beta chain appears in the sequencing data of a study of control samples from healthy donors and cancer patients. TCRdb's copy holds only in-frame clones and misses some; the assay was immunoSEQ multiplex PCR. This table holds roughly 95,000 clones, about 91% found once. Sequencing was done on a sample of blood. This sequence originates from a man aged 30 to 39 in good health.

DNA for the CDR3: TGTGCCAGCAGCGGACAGGGGAACACTGAAGCTTTCTTT. It encodes CASSGQGNTEAFF. The chain employs TRBV7-2 and TRBJ1-1, with TRBD1 identical over 8 bases. V lost 5 bases and J lost 1; bases outside the gene matches: 0. Germline V lookup: CDR1 SGHTA, CDR2 FQGNSA. The CDR3 spans 13 residues.